The present entry profiles one T cell receptor beta chain with its context. Antigen unknown. The assay used was immunoSEQ (version v3.0), run at survey level. Assay: immunoSEQ multiplex PCR; the TCRdb copy retains only in-frame clones and omits some. Of roughly 20,000 clones in the sample, roughly 78% were seen once. At minimum, one pre-ART and two post-ART PBMC samples were obtained from each donor. The sample is drawn from a study of long-term antiretroviral therapy in people with HIV. Looking at the study overall: The 2015 immediate-ART recommendation came about a decade after the earliest samples. General observations from the study: The range of CDR3 lengths in HIV repertoires proved narrower than that found in controls. Clones that had undergone expansion before ART dominated the repertoire at all time points.

Germline V CDR1 and CDR2: MNHEY, SVGAGI. The CDR3 has 15 residues. Deletions cut 0 bases from V and 0 bases from J, with 8 bases between. The material was unsorted PBMCs, obtained 4.1 years after starting antiretroviral therapy. The receptor comes from a woman between 35 and 50 years old with HIV. This chain connects TRBV6-5 to TRBJ1-1, with D tentatively TRBD1 (5 bases). Here the CDR3 DNA reads TGTGCCAGCAGTTACTCCCGGGGGGTGAACACTGAAGCTTTCTTT. Translated: CASSYSRGVNTEAFF.